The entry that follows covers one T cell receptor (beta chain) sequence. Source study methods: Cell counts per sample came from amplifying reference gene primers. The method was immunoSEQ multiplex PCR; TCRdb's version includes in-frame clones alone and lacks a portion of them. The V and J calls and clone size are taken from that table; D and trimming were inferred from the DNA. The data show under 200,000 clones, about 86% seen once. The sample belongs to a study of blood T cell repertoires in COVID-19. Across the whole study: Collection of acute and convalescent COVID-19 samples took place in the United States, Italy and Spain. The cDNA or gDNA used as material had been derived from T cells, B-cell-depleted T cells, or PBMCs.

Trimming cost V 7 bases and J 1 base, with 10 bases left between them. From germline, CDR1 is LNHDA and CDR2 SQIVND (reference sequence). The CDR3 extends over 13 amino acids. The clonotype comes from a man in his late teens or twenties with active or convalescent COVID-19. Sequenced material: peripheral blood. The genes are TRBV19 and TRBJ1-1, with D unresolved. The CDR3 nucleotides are TGTGCCAGTACTTGGGCAGCGAACACTGAAGCTTTCTTT. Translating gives CASTWAANTEAFF.